This TCR beta chain came from a study of PD-1 blockade in mismatch repair-deficient tumors. The study, taken as a whole, reports: Rapid post-treatment expansion, then contraction, generally preceding radiologic response, marked tumor-resident clones.

With respect to this clone: Its antigen is as yet unknown.

Method: immunoSEQ multiplex PCR; TCRdb's copy keeps in-frame clones and lacks some. The table records just under 80,000 clones, roughly 80% of them present only once. This specimen consisted of peripheral blood, obtained 44 weeks after starting pembrolizumab. This TCR was sampled from an adult with mismatch repair-deficient cancer.

The CDR3 spells CASSLAGTPLYGYTF. The CDR3 coding sequence is TGCGCCAGCAGCTTGGCCGGGACACCCCTCTATGGCTACACCTTC. The gene calls are TRBV5-1 and TRBJ1-2; D perhaps matches TRBD1 (6 bases). Per the germline V gene, CDR1 is SGHRS and CDR2 is YFSETQ. Deletions cut 0 bases from V and 4 bases from J, with 13 bases between. The CDR3 sequence is 15 residues long.